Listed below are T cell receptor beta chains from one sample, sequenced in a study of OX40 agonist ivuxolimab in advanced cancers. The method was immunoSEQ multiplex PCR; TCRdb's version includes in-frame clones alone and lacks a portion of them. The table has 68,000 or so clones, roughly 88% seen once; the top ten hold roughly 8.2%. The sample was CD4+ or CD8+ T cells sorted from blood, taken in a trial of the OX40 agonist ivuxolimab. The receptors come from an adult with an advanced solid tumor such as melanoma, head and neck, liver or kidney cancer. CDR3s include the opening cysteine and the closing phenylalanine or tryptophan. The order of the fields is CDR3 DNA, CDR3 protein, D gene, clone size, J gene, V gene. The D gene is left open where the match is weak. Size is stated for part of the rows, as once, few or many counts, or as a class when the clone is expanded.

TGTGCCAGCAGTGCCCGAGGGGGCCTTAATCAGCCCCAGCATTTT | CASSARGGLNQPQHF | TRBD1 | . | TRBJ1-5 | TRBV6-5
TGTGCCAGCTCACCACCTTTATTAGATACGCAGTATTTT | CASSPPLLDTQYF | . | . | TRBJ2-3 | TRBV18
TGTGCCAGTGGCCCGCAGGCCCTCGCAACAGATACGCAGTATTTT | CASGPQALATDTQYF | . | . | TRBJ2-3 | TRBV19
TGCGCCAGCAGCTTGGGAGTGGACAGGGCCTACAATGAGCAGTTCTTC | CASSLGVDRAYNEQFF | TRBD1 | once | TRBJ2-1 | TRBV5-1
TGTGCCAGCAGCTTCAGGACAGGGGGGGGCAATGAGCAGTTCTTC | CASSFRTGGGNEQFF | TRBD1 | . | TRBJ2-1 | TRBV7-2
TGCAGTGCTACTGCAGGGAGAGGCTACACCTTC | CSATAGRGYTF | . | . | TRBJ1-2 | TRBV20-1
TGCAGCGTTGAAACCAGGGGAAACACCATATATTTT | CSVETRGNTIYF | . | . | TRBJ1-3 | TRBV29-1
TGTGCCAGCAGCGTAGCACCTCTTCAGCCCCAGCATTTT | CASSVAPLQPQHF | . | few | TRBJ1-5 | TRBV9
TGCAGCGTTGACTGGGGGGAGACCCAGTACTTC | CSVDWGETQYF | . | . | TRBJ2-5 | TRBV29-1
TGTGCCAGTAGTAAGGACAGGGCTGAGACCCAGTACTTC | CASSKDRAETQYF | TRBD1 | . | TRBJ2-5 | TRBV19
TGTGCCAGCAGCCCTTCGGGAACCGGGGAGCTGTTTTTT | CASSPSGTGELFF | . | . | TRBJ2-2 | TRBV9
TGTGCCAGCAGTGAAGCGCAGTCCCTATTAAGCTATGGCTACACCTTC | CASSEAQSLLSYGYTF | . | . | TRBJ1-2 | TRBV6-1
TGTGCCATCGCGGCGAGCCAGAATCAGCCCCAGCATTTT | CAIAASQNQPQHF | . | . | TRBJ1-5 | TRBV10-3
TGTGCCAGCAGCGTCGTGAACACCTATGGCTACACCTTC | CASSVVNTYGYTF | . | few | TRBJ1-2 | TRBV11-1
TGTGCCAGCAGTTTACCTCCGGGGCTTGGCTCTGGAAACACCATATATTTT | CASSLPPGLGSGNTIYF | . | . | TRBJ1-3 | TRBV28
TGTGCTAGCAGCTTAGATTCAGGACCGAACACTGAAGCTTTCTTT | CASSLDSGPNTEAFF | . | . | TRBJ1-1 | TRBV7-7
TGTGCCAGCAGCCACCTCCACCTGCCTGAAAAACTGTTTTTT | CASSHLHLPEKLFF | . | . | TRBJ1-4 | TRBV7-9
TGTGCCAGCAGTTGGGGCTCTGGGGCCAACGTCCTGACTTTC | CASSWGSGANVLTF | . | . | TRBJ2-6 | TRBV27
TGTGCCAGCAGTTACTTAGACAGGGGATATTCACCCCTCCACTTT | CASSYLDRGYSPLHF | TRBD1 | . | TRBJ1-6 | TRBV6-6
TGTGCCAGCAGCTTGAAGAGGAACACTGAAGCTTTCTTT | CASSLKRNTEAFF | . | . | TRBJ1-1 | TRBV5-6
TGTGCCAGCAGCTTAGGGACCATCGGGGCTTCACCCCTCCACTTT | CASSLGTIGASPLHF | . | . | TRBJ1-6 | TRBV7-2
TGCGCCAGCAGCTTGGACACTGAAGCTTTCTTT | CASSLDTEAFF | . | . | TRBJ1-1 | TRBV5-1
TGTGCCAGCAGCTTTACGCCGGGACAGGGTGAGACCCAGTACTTC | CASSFTPGQGETQYF | TRBD1 | once | TRBJ2-5 | TRBV7-6
TGTGCCAGCAGCCATGACTCCCTCCCGTGGGATACGCAGTATTTT | CASSHDSLPWDTQYF | . | . | TRBJ2-3 | TRBV7-9
TGTGCCAGCAGCCAACGTCCGGGACAGGGCCAAGAGACCCAGTACTTC | CASSQRPGQGQETQYF | TRBD1 | . | TRBJ2-5 | TRBV11-3
TGTGCCAGTTCGGGAGGGATAGGCGATGGCTACACCTTC | CASSGGIGDGYTF | . | few | TRBJ1-2 | TRBV19
TGTGCCAGTTCGACATTTTCGGATTGGACTGAAGCTTTCTTT | CASSTFSDWTEAFF | . | . | TRBJ1-1 | TRBV19
TGTGCCAGCAGGGGGGACAGGAATAGCAATCAGCCCCAGCATTTT | CASRGDRNSNQPQHF | TRBD1 | . | TRBJ1-5 | TRBV6-5
TGCGCCAGCAGCCTGGGGGGATATGGCTACACCTTC | CASSLGGYGYTF | . | . | TRBJ1-2 | TRBV5-1
TGTGCTAGTGGCCCCTGGCCGGTTTACGAGCAGTACTTC | CASGPWPVYEQYF | . | . | TRBJ2-7 | TRBV12-5
TGTGCCATCAGTGAAGGAATAGGGGATCAGCCCCAGCATTTT | CAISEGIGDQPQHF | . | . | TRBJ1-5 | TRBV10-3
TGCGCCACCAAGACAGGGGGCGCGTCGGACACGCAGTATTTT | CATKTGGASDTQYF | TRBD1 | . | TRBJ2-3 | TRBV5-1
TGCGCCAGCAGCCAAGTGGTTCGGCTTCGGTCAGGGACCTCACGGATCGGAGCTTTCTTT | CASSQVVRLRSGTSRIGAFF | . | . | TRBJ1-1 | TRBV4-1
TGTGCCAGCAGTGCGAGCGGGGGGGCCCTAGTCGGGTATTTT | CASSASGGALVGYF | TRBD2 | . | TRBJ2-3 | TRBV2
TGTGCCAGCAGGGAAGGACAGGGGCAGGCTGTGCAGTACTTC | CASREGQGQAVQYF | TRBD1 | . | TRBJ2-7 | TRBV6-6
TGTGCCAGCAGCTCGGACTCAGATACGCAGTATTTT | CASSSDSDTQYF | . | . | TRBJ2-3 | TRBV11-3
TGCGCCAGCAGCGGGACAGGGGGCTTTGGAACTAATGAAAAACTGTTTTTT | CASSGTGGFGTNEKLFF | TRBD1 | . | TRBJ1-4 | TRBV5-1
TGTGCCTGGAGTTTAGGGAACGAGCAGTACTTC | CAWSLGNEQYF | . | . | TRBJ2-7 | TRBV30
TGCGCCAGCAGCCCCGGGACCGGTGGAAACACCATATATTTT | CASSPGTGGNTIYF | . | . | TRBJ1-3 | TRBV5-1
TGCGCCAGCAAAGCTAGTAGTGAATACGAGCAGTACTTC | CASKASSEYEQYF | . | . | TRBJ2-7 | TRBV5-1
TGTGCCAGCACGATCAGACAGCCAGAGGCAACTAATGAAAAACTGTTTTTT | CASTIRQPEATNEKLFF | . | . | TRBJ1-4 | TRBV2
TGTGCCAGCAGCTTGGATGAAGATACTGAAGCTTTCTTT | CASSLDEDTEAFF | . | once | TRBJ1-1 | TRBV5-6
TGTGCCTGGAGTGTAAATAGCGGCACAGATACGCAGTATTTT | CAWSVNSGTDTQYF | . | . | TRBJ2-3 | TRBV30
TGTGCCAGCAGCTTAGACAGGAATTCACCCCTCCACTTT | CASSLDRNSPLHF | . | . | TRBJ1-6 | TRBV7-2
TGTGCCAGCAGCTTGATGGGAGGGGGAGCTTTCTTT | CASSLMGGGAFF | . | . | TRBJ1-1 | TRBV5-5
TGTGCCAGCAGTCGGGACCCTTACGAGCAGTACTTC | CASSRDPYEQYF | . | . | TRBJ2-7 | TRBV2
TGTGCCAGCAGCCCAGGGGGTGGAAACACCATATATTTT | CASSPGGGNTIYF | TRBD1 | . | TRBJ1-3 | TRBV27
TGCGCCAGCAGTGACACCTTCAATCAGCCCCAGCATTTT | CASSDTFNQPQHF | . | . | TRBJ1-5 | TRBV5-1
TGTGCCAGCAGTTCCCTTCTGGGGAACACTGAAGCTTTCTTT | CASSSLLGNTEAFF | . | . | TRBJ1-1 | TRBV27